A selection of T cell receptor beta chains follows, all from one sample in a study of blood T cell repertoires in COVID-19. Sequencing was performed with immunoSEQ multiplex PCR; in TCRdb, only in-frame clones are kept and a portion is missing. The profile shows 490,000 or so clones, 70% to 90% of them singletons. The sample taken for sequencing was PBMCs or T cells enriched from blood (not recorded which). The receptors shown here come from an older woman who had recovered from COVID-19. Each CDR3 is given with its conserved first and last residue. Each record gives: D gene, CDR3 length, clone size, V gene, J gene, CDR3 protein, CDR3 DNA. A D gene is named only where the DNA matches it firmly. Size is stated for part of the rows, as once, few or many counts, or as a class when the clone is expanded.

-,17,-,TRBV18,TRBJ2-5,CASSPPRQGRLQETQYF,TGTGCCAGCTCACCACCGCGCCAGGGCCGCCTCCAAGAGACCCAGTACTTC
TRBD1,16,-,TRBV10-3,TRBJ1-2,CAISESALEGAGGYTF,TGTGCCATCAGTGAGTCGGCTCTTGAGGGGGCGGGTGGCTACACCTTC
-,12,-,TRBV12-3/TRBV12-4,TRBJ1-1,CASRSTRLEAFF,TGTGCCAGCAGGAGCACGAGGCTGGAAGCTTTCTTT
TRBD1,13,-,TRBV30,TRBJ1-4,CAWGTGEHEKLFF,TGTGCCTGGGGAACAGGGGAACATGAAAAACTGTTTTTT
TRBD1,14,-,TRBV5-5,TRBJ1-2,CASSYTGDFYGYTF,TGTGCCAGCAGCTACACAGGGGATTTCTATGGCTACACCTTC
-,14,-,TRBV3-1/TRBV3-2,TRBJ1-5,CASSQGGIGQPQHF,TGTGCCAGCAGCCAAGGAGGGATTGGGCAGCCCCAGCATTTT
TRBD1,15,-,TRBV6-1,TRBJ1-2,CASSEDVDRVYGYTF,TGTGCCAGCAGTGAAGATGTTGACAGGGTTTATGGCTACACCTTC
-,16,-,TRBV7-2,TRBJ2-6,CASSSRDRTGANVLTF,TGTGCCAGCAGCTCCCGCGACAGGACTGGGGCCAACGTCCTGACTTTC
-,15,-,TRBV7-2,TRBJ2-3,CASNPSGGGWSTQYF,TGTGCCAGCAACCCCTCGGGAGGGGGCTGGAGTACGCAGTATTTT
TRBD2,15,-,TRBV19,TRBJ2-3,CASRATSGGPDTQYF,TGTGCCAGCCGGGCGACTAGCGGGGGGCCGGATACGCAGTATTTT
-,16,-,TRBV9,TRBJ2-3,CASSVVVTGEGDTQYF,TGTGCCAGCAGCGTAGTGGTGACAGGGGAGGGAGATACGCAGTATTTT
TRBD1,14,-,TRBV2,TRBJ1-2,CASSEAGTVRGYTF,TGTGCCAGCAGTGAAGCCGGGACAGTAAGAGGCTACACCTTC
-,14,-,TRBV27,TRBJ1-6,CASSRAGDNSPLHF,TGTGCCAGCAGCCGAGCAGGGGACAATTCACCCCTCCACTTT
TRBD1,17,-,TRBV11-2,TRBJ2-2,CASSLDTRGRDSGELFF,TGTGCCAGCAGCTTAGATACAAGGGGGCGCGATTCCGGGGAGCTGTTTTTT
-,13,-,TRBV5-1,TRBJ1-2,CASSLQVASGYTF,TGCGCCAGCAGCTTACAGGTAGCTTCGGGCTACACCTTC
TRBD1,13,few,TRBV29-1,TRBJ1-4,CSVPGQGGEKLFF,TGCAGCGTCCCGGGACAGGGGGGCGAAAAACTGTTTTTT
-,15,-,TRBV11-2,TRBJ2-2,CASSLPGRGTGELFF,TGTGCCAGCAGCTTACCAGGACGGGGCACCGGGGAGCTGTTTTTT
-,16,-,TRBV4-1,TRBJ2-6,CASSQVRLSGANVLTF,TGCGCCAGCAGCCAGGTCAGGCTTTCGGGGGCCAACGTCCTGACTTTC
TRBD2,15,-,TRBV5-1,TRBJ2-2,CASAPGGTNTGELFF,TGCGCCAGCGCGCCGGGGGGGACGAACACCGGGGAGCTGTTTTTT
-,15,-,TRBV5-6,TRBJ1-5,CASSLYGSGNQPQHF,TGTGCCAGCAGCTTGTACGGCAGCGGGAATCAGCCCCAGCATTTT
-,12,-,TRBV2,TRBJ1-5,CASMGGGQPQHF,TGTGCCAGCATGGGGGGGGGCCAGCCCCAGCATTTT
TRBD1,11,-,TRBV27,TRBJ2-7,CASSLQGALNF,TGTGCCAGCAGTTTACAGGGGGCGCTAAACTTC
-,15,-,TRBV27,TRBJ1-3,CASSPSADPGNTIYF,TGTGCCAGCAGTCCCTCAGCGGACCCTGGAAACACCATATATTTT
TRBD1,15,-,TRBV6-1,TRBJ2-2,CASSLDRANTGELFF,TGTGCCAGCAGTCTGGACAGGGCGAACACCGGGGAGCTGTTTTTT
TRBD1,15,-,TRBV19,TRBJ2-6,CASRTGGPGANVLTF,TGTGCCAGTAGGACAGGGGGCCCTGGGGCCAACGTCCTGACTTTC
TRBD2,15,-,TRBV7-2,TRBJ2-1,CASSLEGLARNEQFF,TGTGCCAGCAGCTTAGAGGGACTAGCCCGAAATGAGCAGTTCTTC
-,14,-,TRBV2,TRBJ2-7,CASAAQGGRYEQYF,TGTGCCAGCGCCGCTCAGGGGGGAAGGTACGAGCAGTACTTC
TRBD2,15,-,TRBV11-2,TRBJ2-2,CASSRLAGNTGELFF,TGTGCCAGCAGCCGTCTAGCGGGGAACACCGGGGAGCTGTTTTTT
TRBD2,16,-,TRBV5-8,TRBJ2-3,CASSLLTGGSTDTQYF,TGTGCCAGCAGCTTGTTGACGGGGGGTAGCACAGATACGCAGTATTTT
TRBD1,15,-,TRBV6-5,TRBJ2-7,CASKTGTGGRDEQYF,TGTGCCAGCAAAACCGGGACAGGGGGGAGGGACGAGCAGTACTTC
TRBD2,15,-,TRBV7-2,TRBJ2-5,CASSLGGTSVGTQYF,TGTGCCAGCAGCTTAGGAGGGACTAGCGTTGGGACCCAGTACTTC
TRBD1,15,-,TRBV18,TRBJ2-3,CASSPRNRGPDTQYF,TGTGCCAGCTCACCACGTAATAGGGGGCCTGATACGCAGTATTTT
TRBD1,16,-,TRBV24-1,TRBJ2-1,CATSDRGQDSYNEQFF,TGTGCCACCAGTGACCGGGGACAGGACTCCTACAATGAGCAGTTCTTC
TRBD1,15,-,TRBV7-6,TRBJ1-4,CASSETGGLQEKLFF,TGTGCCAGCAGCGAAACAGGGGGCCTTCAGGAAAAACTGTTTTTT
-,15,-,TRBV18,TRBJ2-5,CASSPATASRETQYF,TGTGCCAGCTCACCTGCGACAGCCTCCAGGGAGACCCAGTACTTC
TRBD2,17,-,TRBV11-2,TRBJ2-4,CASSAPGGFIAKNIQYF,TGTGCCAGCAGCGCGCCGGGGGGATTCATAGCCAAAAACATTCAGTACTTC
-,15,once,TRBV5-4,TRBJ2-2,CASSRGGPNTGELFF,TGTGCCAGCAGTCGCGGGGGCCCGAACACCGGGGAGCTGTTTTTT
-,15,-,TRBV3-1/TRBV3-2,TRBJ1-2,CASSQEDAGNYGYTF,TGTGCCAGCAGCCAAGAAGATGCAGGGAACTATGGCTACACCTTC
-,13,once,TRBV19,TRBJ2-2,CASSNRVGGELFF,TGTGCCAGTAGTAACAGGGTGGGGGGGGAGCTGTTTTTT
TRBD1,15,-,TRBV19,TRBJ1-2,CASSIGSDRGGGYTF,TGTGCCAGTAGTATTGGTTCCGACAGGGGAGGTGGCTACACCTTC
-,14,once,TRBV5-4,TRBJ1-1,CASSWGGRNTEAFF,TGTGCCAGCAGCTGGGGGGGTAGGAACACTGAAGCTTTCTTT
TRBD1,14,-,TRBV10-3,TRBJ1-1,CATDRGGFGTEAFF,TGTGCCACCGACCGAGGGGGCTTTGGGACTGAAGCTTTCTTT
-,17,once,TRBV24-1,TRBJ1-5,CATSGGGAPGSNQPQHF,TGTGCCACCAGTGGCGGGGGGGCCCCAGGGAGCAATCAGCCCCAGCATTTT